These T cell receptor beta chains were read from a single sample in a study of Graves' ophthalmopathy and Graves' hyperthyroidism. TCRdb re-called the multiplex PCR reads with MiXCR, one entry per CDR3 protein. Of 900,000 to 1,200,000 distinct CDR3 sequences detected, about two fifths appear once; the ten largest clones hold around 10%. Sample: peripheral blood or thyroid tissue (not recorded which). These TCRs come from an adult man with Graves' hyperthyroidism. The CDR3 runs from the conserved cysteine through the conserved F or W. Each record gives: CDR3 DNA, CDR3 protein, D gene, J gene, V gene, clone size. The D gene is left open where the match is weak. Only part of the rows carry a size: once, few, many, or a class if the clone is expanded.

CDR3nt: TGTGCCAGCAGCTCGATGATGGGGGGTAATGAAAAACTGTTTTTT
CDR3aa: CASSSMMGGNEKLFF
d_gene: .
j_gene: TRBJ1-4
v_gene: TRBV7-9
abundance: few

CDR3nt: TGTGCCAGCAGCTTCGGACGGAACGTCTACGAGCAGTACTTC
CDR3aa: CASSFGRNVYEQYF
d_gene: .
j_gene: TRBJ2-7
v_gene: TRBV7-2
abundance: many

CDR3nt: TGTGCCATCAGCCCGGGACAGGGGGCCCGTCTGGGAAAAGGCTACACCTTC
CDR3aa: CAISPGQGARLGKGYTF
d_gene: TRBD1
j_gene: TRBJ1-2
v_gene: TRBV10-3
abundance: .

CDR3nt: TGCACCAGCAGAGACACAAACTATGGCTACACCTTC
CDR3aa: CTSRDTNYGYTF
d_gene: .
j_gene: TRBJ1-2
v_gene: TRBV10-2
abundance: few

CDR3nt: TGTGCCAGCAGTTTTGCCCAAATGGCCTACGAGCAGTACTTC
CDR3aa: CASSFAQMAYEQYF
d_gene: .
j_gene: TRBJ2-7
v_gene: TRBV28
abundance: .

CDR3nt: TGCGCCAGCAGACCCTCCCGGGACCCTCTACCCCTCCACTTT
CDR3aa: CASRPSRDPLPLHF
d_gene: .
j_gene: TRBJ1-6
v_gene: TRBV4-1
abundance: .

CDR3nt: TGTGCCAGCAGCTCTTCGCCGACAGGGAAAGAGCAGTACTTC
CDR3aa: CASSSSPTGKEQYF
d_gene: TRBD1
j_gene: TRBJ2-7
v_gene: TRBV7-9
abundance: many

CDR3nt: TGCAGTGCTCCGACCCGACAGGGAGCCTACGAGCAGTACTTC
CDR3aa: CSAPTRQGAYEQYF
d_gene: TRBD1
j_gene: TRBJ2-7
v_gene: TRBV20-1
abundance: .

CDR3nt: TGCAGTGCTTTATACAGGGGTCAGCCCCAGCATTTT
CDR3aa: CSALYRGQPQHF
d_gene: TRBD1
j_gene: TRBJ1-5
v_gene: TRBV20-1
abundance: many

CDR3nt: TGTGCCATCAGTGAGCCCGGACAGGGGAGTAACTATGGCTACACCTTC
CDR3aa: CAISEPGQGSNYGYTF
d_gene: TRBD1
j_gene: TRBJ1-2
v_gene: TRBV10-3
abundance: .

CDR3nt: TGTGCCAGCAGCTCCCTAGCGGGTTCGGAGACCCAGTACTTC
CDR3aa: CASSSLAGSETQYF
d_gene: TRBD2
j_gene: TRBJ2-5
v_gene: TRBV7-9
abundance: .

CDR3nt: TGTGCCAGCAGCCGATCTTTTTCGGCAAACGAGCAGTACTTC
CDR3aa: CASSRSFSANEQYF
d_gene: .
j_gene: TRBJ2-7
v_gene: TRBV7-9
abundance: many

CDR3nt: TGTGCCAGCAAGGGGACCCAGAGCTCTGGGGCCAACGTCCTGACTTTC
CDR3aa: CASKGTQSSGANVLTF
d_gene: .
j_gene: TRBJ2-6
v_gene: TRBV2
abundance: .

CDR3nt: TGTGCCAGCAAGTCGGGACAGGGGGCCGAGCAGTACTTC
CDR3aa: CASKSGQGAEQYF
d_gene: TRBD1
j_gene: TRBJ2-7
v_gene: TRBV2
abundance: .

CDR3nt: TGCGCCAGCAGCCGGCGGACAGGTTATAATTCACCCCTCCACTTT
CDR3aa: CASSRRTGYNSPLHF
d_gene: TRBD1
j_gene: TRBJ1-6
v_gene: TRBV5-1
abundance: many

CDR3nt: TGTGCCAGCAGCCAAGATATCCCCATATGGAACGTAGCGGAAGAAGAGACCCAGTACTTC
CDR3aa: CASSQDIPIWNVAEEETQYF
d_gene: .
j_gene: TRBJ2-5
v_gene: TRBV14
abundance: .

CDR3nt: TGTGCCAGCAGTGAATGGATGGGCCAGGTTGAAAAACTGTTTTTT
CDR3aa: CASSEWMGQVEKLFF
d_gene: .
j_gene: TRBJ1-4
v_gene: TRBV25-1
abundance: many

CDR3nt: TGTGCCAGCAGGTCTGGGACCTCAACTAATGAAAAACTGTTTTTT
CDR3aa: CASRSGTSTNEKLFF
d_gene: .
j_gene: TRBJ1-4
v_gene: TRBV7-8
abundance: .

CDR3nt: TGTGCCAGCAGCCGAGGGACAGAACAAGAGACCCAGTACTTC
CDR3aa: CASSRGTEQETQYF
d_gene: TRBD1
j_gene: TRBJ2-5
v_gene: TRBV7-2
abundance: many

CDR3nt: TGTGCCAGCAGCCAGGTTCTCGGCGGGGAGCTGTTTTTT
CDR3aa: CASSQVLGGELFF
d_gene: .
j_gene: TRBJ2-2
v_gene: TRBV14
abundance: many

CDR3nt: TGCGCCAGCAGCCAACGAGCAGGACCGGGTTACGAGCAGTACTTC
CDR3aa: CASSQRAGPGYEQYF
d_gene: .
j_gene: TRBJ2-7
v_gene: TRBV4-1
abundance: many

CDR3nt: TGTGCCAGCCCCGGGACACGGCCCCTCCACTTT
CDR3aa: CASPGTRPLHF
d_gene: .
j_gene: TRBJ1-6
v_gene: TRBV7-9
abundance: .

CDR3nt: TGTGCCAGCAGCCAGGGACAGGGGATGGGCGGCTACACCTTC
CDR3aa: CASSQGQGMGGYTF
d_gene: TRBD1
j_gene: TRBJ1-2
v_gene: TRBV11-2
abundance: .

CDR3nt: TGCGCCAGCAGTGAGTTTCTACAGGGCCACTATGGCTACACCTTC
CDR3aa: CASSEFLQGHYGYTF
d_gene: .
j_gene: TRBJ1-2
v_gene: TRBV10-2
abundance: few